At least ten counts were recorded for the clone carrying this T cell receptor (beta chain). The antigen remains unidentified. Time point meaning: pre-sensitization, week 0. Treatment in this sample: therapeutic diphenylcyclopropenone sensitization with weekly scalp DPC. Attachment of unique molecular identifiers to individual cDNA molecules was performed in the library. MiXCR, run by TCRdb on the RACE reads, gives a single entry per CDR3 protein. This sample yields some 400,000 distinct CDR3 sequences, of which roughly 4.6% are seen a single time; about 2.5% belongs to the top ten. This sample was taken from a study of human T cells and chemical hapten exposure. Study outcomes and limitations: As patch test score rose, PT1 expanded TCR counts tended to rise as well.

Germline V gene lookup returns CDR1 SEHNR and CDR2 FQNEAQ (reference sequence). The CDR3 is 15 amino acids. With V trimmed by 3 bases and J by 2 bases, 6 bases remained unmatched. This clonotype was obtained from a woman aged 45-59 years with alopecia areata. Some clones in this sample may be carry-over from other donors' samples. The sequenced sample was whole blood, obtained in connection with sensitization to the hapten diphenylcyclopropenone (DPC). The chain links TRBV7-9 to TRBJ2-7; 8 positions match TRBD1. CDR3 DNA: TGTGCCAGCAGCTTTAACAGGGGGGAAGCCTACGAGCAGTACTTC. Protein sequence: CASSFNRGEAYEQYF.